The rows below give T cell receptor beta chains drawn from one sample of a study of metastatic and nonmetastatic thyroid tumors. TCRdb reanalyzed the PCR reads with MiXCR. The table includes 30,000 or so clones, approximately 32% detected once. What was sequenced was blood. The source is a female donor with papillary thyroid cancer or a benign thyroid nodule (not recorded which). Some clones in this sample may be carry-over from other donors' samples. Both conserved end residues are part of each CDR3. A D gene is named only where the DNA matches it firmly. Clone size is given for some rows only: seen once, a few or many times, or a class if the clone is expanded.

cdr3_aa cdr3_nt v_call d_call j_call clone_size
CASSYSLQGVGNTIYF TGTGCCAGCAGTTATTCCCTCCAGGGGGTGGGAAACACCATATATTTT TRBV6-5 TRBD1 TRBJ1-3 -
CAWAPTGGFTHEQYF TGTGCCTGGGCCCCGACAGGGGGGTTTACTCACGAGCAGTACTTC TRBV30 TRBD1 TRBJ2-7 once
CASSLYLRPQETQYF TGTGCCAGCAGCTTATACCTTCGGCCCCAAGAGACCCAGTACTTC TRBV7-2 - TRBJ2-5 many
CASSSGQGYAEAFF TGTGCCAGCAGTTCGGGACAGGGTTACGCTGAAGCTTTCTTT TRBV28 TRBD1 TRBJ1-1 -
CSARDPRDYTYEQYF TGCAGTGCTAGAGATCCCCGGGACTACACATACGAGCAGTACTTC TRBV20-1 TRBD2 TRBJ2-7 medium-sized
CSARDPGQGSQPQHF TGCAGTGCTAGAGATCCGGGACAGGGAAGTCAGCCCCAGCATTTT TRBV20-1 TRBD1 TRBJ1-5 -
CASWGGGSYNEQFF TGTGCCAGCTGGGGCGGCGGATCCTACAATGAGCAGTTCTTC TRBV2 - TRBJ2-1 many
CAISQTGGYGYTF TGTGCCATCAGCCAGACAGGGGGCTATGGCTACACCTTC TRBV10-3 TRBD1 TRBJ1-2 -
CASTQRTSGGNEQYF TGTGCCAGCACCCAACGGACTAGCGGGGGAAACGAGCAGTACTTC TRBV6-2/TRBV6-3 TRBD2 TRBJ2-7 few
CASSYSVAEQETQYF TGTGCCAGCAGTTACTCAGTTGCGGAGCAAGAGACCCAGTACTTC TRBV6-5 - TRBJ2-5 -
CASSGGQGIINEQFF TGCGCCAGCAGCGGAGGACAGGGAATCATCAATGAGCAGTTCTTC TRBV4-3 TRBD1 TRBJ2-1 few
CASSYQAPGTGNPYEQYF TGTGCCAGCAGTTACCAGGCTCCCGGGACAGGGAACCCCTACGAGCAGTACTTC TRBV6-2/TRBV6-3 TRBD1 TRBJ2-7 few
CASSAPSYEQYF TGCGCCAGCAGCGCCCCAAGCTACGAGCAGTACTTC TRBV5-1 - TRBJ2-7 medium-sized
CAWEDGAEAFF TGTGCCTGGGAGGATGGGGCTGAAGCTTTCTTT TRBV30 - TRBJ1-1 -
CASSARGPSSGNTIYF TGTGCCAGTAGTGCCAGGGGGCCATCCTCTGGAAACACCATATATTTT TRBV19 TRBD1 TRBJ1-3 many
CASSIMSGRADEQFF TGTGCCAGTAGTATTATGAGCGGGAGGGCCGATGAGCAGTTCTTC TRBV19 TRBD2 TRBJ2-1 many
CASSQDRRAGSSNQPQHF TGTGCCAGCAGCCAAGATAGGAGGGCTGGATCTAGCAATCAGCCCCAGCATTTT TRBV4-2 - TRBJ1-5 few
CASSFGRGITEAFF TGTGCCAGCAGTTTCGGCAGGGGGATCACTGAAGCTTTCTTT TRBV28 TRBD1 TRBJ1-1 -
CASSFRQGALGYF TGTGCCAGCAGTTTTAGACAGGGGGCATTAGGGTACTTC TRBV28 TRBD1 TRBJ2-7 few
CSARALADSNQPQHF TGCAGTGCTAGAGCTCTCGCGGACAGCAATCAGCCCCAGCATTTT TRBV20-1 - TRBJ1-5 -
CASVPLGSNQPQHF TGTGCCAGCGTCCCATTGGGTAGCAATCAGCCCCAGCATTTT TRBV6-1 - TRBJ1-5 -
CSEASGLNEQFF TGCAGTGAGGCTAGCGGGCTGAATGAGCAGTTCTTC TRBV20-1 TRBD2 TRBJ2-1 once
CASSEADYTEAFF TGTGCCAGCAGTGAAGCTGACTACACTGAAGCTTTCTTT TRBV6-1 - TRBJ1-1 -
CASSAWTAQTGELFF TGTGCCAGTAGTGCCTGGACAGCCCAAACCGGGGAGCTGTTTTTT TRBV19 - TRBJ2-2 many
CAIRLAGAGDTQYF TGTGCCATCAGGTTAGCGGGAGCGGGAGATACGCAGTATTTT TRBV10-3 TRBD2 TRBJ2-3 many
CASSPLTGGDDSPLHF TGTGCCAGCAGCCCGCTGACAGGGGGCGATGATTCACCCCTCCACTTT TRBV11-1 TRBD1 TRBJ1-6 -
CASRRVVDTEAFF TGTGCCAGCAGGAGGGTAGTGGACACTGAAGCTTTCTTT TRBV27 - TRBJ1-1 many
CASRGQAGGTDTQYF TGCGCCAGCAGGGGACAGGCGGGGGGCACAGATACGCAGTATTTT TRBV5-1 - TRBJ2-3 many
CASSLRERTEAFF TGTGCCAGCAGCCTCCGGGAGAGGACTGAAGCTTTCTTT TRBV7-2 - TRBJ1-1 many
CASSLSQANTEDFF TGCGCCAGCAGCTTAAGCCAGGCTAACACTGAAGATTTCTTT TRBV5-1 - TRBJ1-1 -
CSARNEDNYGYTF TGCAGTGCTAGGAACGAGGACAACTATGGCTACACCTTC TRBV20-1 - TRBJ1-2 many
CASSRGGQGYNEQFF TGCGCCAGCAGCCGGGGGGGCCAGGGGTACAATGAGCAGTTCTTC TRBV4-1 - TRBJ2-1 many
CASSHTGGGNEKLFF TGTGCCAGTAGCCACACAGGGGGGGGTAATGAAAAACTGTTTTTT TRBV19 TRBD1 TRBJ1-4 many
CASSPGTQDEAFF TGCGCCAGCAGTCCCGGGACCCAGGATGAAGCTTTCTTT TRBV5-1 - TRBJ1-1 -
CAGIGPAGEQYF TGTGCCGGCATCGGCCCAGCAGGCGAGCAGTACTTC TRBV6-1 - TRBJ2-7 -
CASSLVQDGPYGYTF TGTGCCAGCAGCTTAGTCCAGGACGGGCCTTACGGCTACACCTTC TRBV11-2 - TRBJ1-2 -
CSARDRGDSQPQHF TGCAGTGCCCGGGACAGGGGGGATTCTCAGCCCCAGCATTTT TRBV20-1 TRBD1 TRBJ1-5 few
CASSTRGADSSYDQYF TGCGCCAGCAGCACTCGGGGGGCCGACAGCTCCTACGATCAGTACTTT TRBV4-1 - TRBJ2-7 few
CASSRRDRGNYGFTF TGTGCCAGCAGTAGGCGGGACAGGGGGAACTATGGATTCACCTTC TRBV27 TRBD1 TRBJ1-2 -
CASIYSFTGELFF TGTGCCAGCATTTACTCTTTCACCGGGGAGCTGTTTTTT TRBV6-6 - TRBJ2-2 few
CASSVAWQNTEAFF TGTGCCAGCAGCGTAGCGTGGCAGAACACTGAAGCTTTCTTT TRBV9 - TRBJ1-1 -
CASSLLGQGSYNEQFF TGTGCCAGCAGTTTATTAGGACAGGGATCGTACAATGAGCAGTTCTTC TRBV28 TRBD1 TRBJ2-1 many
CASWATTDTQYF TGCGCCAGCTGGGCAACCACAGATACGCAGTATTTT TRBV5-1 - TRBJ2-3 many
CASSQEGGGRAGYEQYF TGTGCCAGCAGCCAAGAAGGGGGGGGCAGGGCTGGCTACGAGCAGTACTTC TRBV4-2 - TRBJ2-7 medium-sized
CASSVRQPDPEGEAFF TGTGCCAGCAGCGTAAGGCAACCGGACCCCGAAGGTGAAGCTTTCTTT TRBV9 - TRBJ1-1 many
CASKGGVVNTEAFF TGTGCCAGTAAGGGGGGCGTGGTGAACACTGAAGCTTTCTTT TRBV19 - TRBJ1-1 many
CASSPSVQETQYF TGTGCCAGCTCCCCTAGCGTCCAAGAGACCCAGTACTTC TRBV18 - TRBJ2-5 -
CASSLTSGSSDEQFF TGTGCCAGCAGCCTTACTAGCGGGAGTAGCGATGAGCAGTTCTTC TRBV7-6 TRBD2 TRBJ2-1 many
CASSEALRTGGTEAFF TGTGCCAGCAGTGAAGCGCTTCGGACAGGGGGCACTGAAGCTTTCTTT TRBV2 TRBD1 TRBJ1-1 -
CASSLGRSTDTQYF TGTGCCAGCAGCTTAGGAAGGAGCACAGATACGCAGTATTTT TRBV7-3 - TRBJ2-3 many
CASSFPEPGRTEAFF TGTGCCAGCAGCTTCCCGGAACCCGGGAGAACTGAAGCTTTCTTT TRBV13 - TRBJ1-1 many
CASSGLTGELFF TGTGCCAGCAGCGGACTGACCGGTGAGCTGTTTTTT TRBV12-3/TRBV12-4 - TRBJ2-2 -
CAWSVEAFGRLNTEAFF TGTGCCTGGAGTGTAGAGGCCTTTGGCAGATTGAACACTGAAGCTTTCTTT TRBV30 - TRBJ1-1 -
CVSRQVGPGWEEQYF TGCGTCAGCAGACAAGTAGGGCCAGGGTGGGAGGAGCAGTACTTC TRBV4-1 - TRBJ2-7 -
CASRPGQSSAESFF TGTGCCAGTAGGCCCGGACAGTCGAGCGCTGAATCTTTCTTT TRBV19 - TRBJ1-1 -
CASSLHRRDGYTF TGTGCCAGCAGTTTGCACAGAAGGGATGGCTACACCTTC TRBV12-3/TRBV12-4 - TRBJ1-2 many
CASSYRLAGLNEQFF TGCGCCAGCAGCTACCGACTAGCGGGATTGAATGAGCAGTTCTTC TRBV5-1 TRBD2 TRBJ2-1 -